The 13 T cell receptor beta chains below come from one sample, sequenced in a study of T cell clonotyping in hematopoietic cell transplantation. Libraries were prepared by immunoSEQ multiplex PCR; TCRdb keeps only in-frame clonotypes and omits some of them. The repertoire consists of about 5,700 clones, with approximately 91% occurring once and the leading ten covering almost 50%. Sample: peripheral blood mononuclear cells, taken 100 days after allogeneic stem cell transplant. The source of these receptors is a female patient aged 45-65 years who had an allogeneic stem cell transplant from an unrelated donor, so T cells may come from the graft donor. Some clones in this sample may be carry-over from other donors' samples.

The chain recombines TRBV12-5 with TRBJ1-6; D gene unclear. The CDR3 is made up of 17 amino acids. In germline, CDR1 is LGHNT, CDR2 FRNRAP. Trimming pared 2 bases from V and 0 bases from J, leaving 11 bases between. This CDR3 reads CASGLRTVSSYNSPLHF. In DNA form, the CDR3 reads TGTGCTAGTGGTTTGAGAACAGTTTCCTCCTATAATTCACCCCTCCACTTT.

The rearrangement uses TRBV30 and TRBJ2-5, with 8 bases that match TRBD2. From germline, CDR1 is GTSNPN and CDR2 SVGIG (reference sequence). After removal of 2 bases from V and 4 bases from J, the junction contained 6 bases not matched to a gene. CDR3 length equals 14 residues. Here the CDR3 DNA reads TGTGCCTGGAGTTCAGAGGCGGGGGGAGAGACCCAGTACTTC. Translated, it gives CAWSSEAGGETQYF.

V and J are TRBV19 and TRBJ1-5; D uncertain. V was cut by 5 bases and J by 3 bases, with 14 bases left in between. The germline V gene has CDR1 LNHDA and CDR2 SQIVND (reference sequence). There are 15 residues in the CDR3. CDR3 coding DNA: TGTGCCAGTAGTGTTGTTGTACAGCTCAATCAGCCCCAGCATTTT. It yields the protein CASSVVVQLNQPQHF.

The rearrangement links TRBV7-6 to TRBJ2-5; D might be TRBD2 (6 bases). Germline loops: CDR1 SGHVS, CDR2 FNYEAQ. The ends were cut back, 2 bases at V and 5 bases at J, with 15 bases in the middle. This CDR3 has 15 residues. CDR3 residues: CASSLQLTSIETQYF. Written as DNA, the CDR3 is TGTGCCAGCAGCTTACAGTTGACTAGTATTGAGACCCAGTACTTC. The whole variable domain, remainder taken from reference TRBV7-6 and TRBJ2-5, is GAGVSQSPRYKVTKRGQDVALRCDPISGHVSLYWYRQALGQGPEFLTYFNYEAQQDKSGLPNDRFSAERPEGSISTLTIQRTEQRDSAMYRCASSLQLTSIETQYFGPGTRLLVL.

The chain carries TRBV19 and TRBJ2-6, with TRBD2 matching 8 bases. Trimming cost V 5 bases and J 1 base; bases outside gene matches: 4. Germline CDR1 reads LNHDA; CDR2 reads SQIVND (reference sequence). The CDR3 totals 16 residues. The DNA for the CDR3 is TGTGCCAGTAGTCCCCGGGGGGGGTCTGGGGCCAACGTCCTGACTTTC. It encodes CASSPRGGSGANVLTF. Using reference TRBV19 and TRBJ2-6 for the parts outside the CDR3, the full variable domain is DGGITQSPKYLFRKEGQNVTLSCEQNLNHDAMYWYRQDPGQGLRLIYYSQIVNDFQKGDIAEGYSVSREKKESFPLTVTSAQKNPTAFYLCASSPRGGSGANVLTFGAGSRLTVL.

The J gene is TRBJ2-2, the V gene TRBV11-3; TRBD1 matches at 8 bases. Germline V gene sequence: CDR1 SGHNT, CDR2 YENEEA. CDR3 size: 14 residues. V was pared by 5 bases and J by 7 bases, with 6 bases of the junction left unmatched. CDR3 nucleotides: TGTGCCAGCAGCGGGACAGGATGGAACGGGGAGCTGTTTTTT. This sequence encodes CASSGTGWNGELFF.

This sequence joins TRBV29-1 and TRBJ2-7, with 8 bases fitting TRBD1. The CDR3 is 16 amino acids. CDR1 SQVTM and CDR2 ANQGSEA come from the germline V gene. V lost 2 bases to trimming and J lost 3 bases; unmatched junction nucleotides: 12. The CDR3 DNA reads TGCAGCGTTGAAAGAGTTTTGGGACAGGATTACTACGAGCAGTACTTC. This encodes CSVERVLGQDYYEQYF.

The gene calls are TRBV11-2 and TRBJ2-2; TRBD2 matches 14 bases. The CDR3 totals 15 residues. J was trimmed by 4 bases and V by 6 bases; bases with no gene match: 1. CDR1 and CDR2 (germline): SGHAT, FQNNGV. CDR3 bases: TGTGCCAGCAGGGGGACTAGCGGGAGCACCGGGGAGCTGTTTTTT. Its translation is CASRGTSGSTGELFF.

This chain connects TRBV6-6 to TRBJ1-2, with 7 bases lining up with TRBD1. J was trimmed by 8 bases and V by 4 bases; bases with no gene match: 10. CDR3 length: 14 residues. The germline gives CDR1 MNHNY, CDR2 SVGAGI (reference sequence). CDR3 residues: CASSSPRDREGYTF. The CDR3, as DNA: TGTGCCAGCAGTTCTCCCCGGGACAGAGAGGGCTACACCTTC.

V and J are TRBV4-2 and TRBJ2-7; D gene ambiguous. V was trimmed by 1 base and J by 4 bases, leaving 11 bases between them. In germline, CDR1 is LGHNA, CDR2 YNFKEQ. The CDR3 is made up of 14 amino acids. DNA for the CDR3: TGTGCCAGCAGCCAAGGAGGCGAGGAATACGAGCAGTACTTC. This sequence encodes CASSQGGEEYEQYF.

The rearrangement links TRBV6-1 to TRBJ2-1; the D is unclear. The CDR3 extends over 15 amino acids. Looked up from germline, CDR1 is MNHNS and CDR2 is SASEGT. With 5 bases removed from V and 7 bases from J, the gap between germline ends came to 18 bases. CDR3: CASSSAEDGGNEQFF. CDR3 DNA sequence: TGTGCCAGCAGTTCAGCCGAGGACGGTGGGAATGAGCAGTTCTTC.

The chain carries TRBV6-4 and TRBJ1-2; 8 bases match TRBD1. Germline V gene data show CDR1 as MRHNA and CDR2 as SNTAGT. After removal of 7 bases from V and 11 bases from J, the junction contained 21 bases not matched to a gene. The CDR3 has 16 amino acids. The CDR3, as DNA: TGTGCCAGCACAGAAGGCGAGAGTCCCGGGACAGGTCCTTACACCTTC. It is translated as CASTEGESPGTGPYTF.

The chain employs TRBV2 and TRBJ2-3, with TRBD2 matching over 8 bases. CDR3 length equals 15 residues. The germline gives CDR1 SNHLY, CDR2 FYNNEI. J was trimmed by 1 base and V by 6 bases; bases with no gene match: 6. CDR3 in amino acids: CASRRGLVGTDTQYF. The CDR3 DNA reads TGTGCCAGCAGGAGGGGACTAGTGGGCACAGATACGCAGTATTTT.